The rows below give T cell receptor beta chains drawn from one sample of a study of T cell responses to AZD1222 COVID-19 vaccine. This table comes from immunoSEQ multiplex PCR, and its TCRdb copy is limited to in-frame clones, with some not included. The sample shows approximately 160,000 clones, around 90% of them seen only once. Material: peripheral blood, obtained on day 0 of AZD1222 vaccination. Every receptor here comes from an adult in good health. CDR3s include the opening cysteine and the closing phenylalanine or tryptophan. The D gene is left open where the match is weak. Where a row states a size, it is once, few, many or the class of an expanded clone; other rows omit it.

V: TRBV12-5
size: -
D: -
J: TRBJ2-1
CDR3: CASGLVHPPHEQFF
DNA: TGTGCTAGTGGTTTGGTGCACCCCCCCCATGAGCAGTTCTTC

V: TRBV28
size: -
D: -
J: TRBJ2-7
CDR3: CASSLEQDYEQYF
DNA: TGTGCCAGCAGTTTAGAACAGGACTACGAGCAGTACTTC

V: TRBV20-1
size: -
D: TRBD2
J: TRBJ2-7
CDR3: CSASSNRLAGSSYEQYF
DNA: TGCAGTGCTAGTTCAAACAGACTAGCGGGGAGCTCCTACGAGCAGTACTTC

V: TRBV19
size: -
D: TRBD1
J: TRBJ2-2
CDR3: CASSGTGGKVAGELFF
DNA: TGTGCCAGTAGTGGAACAGGGGGCAAGGTCGCCGGGGAGCTGTTTTTT

V: TRBV6-4
size: -
D: -
J: TRBJ2-4
CDR3: CASSGNGEAKAKNIQYF
DNA: TGTGCCAGCAGTGGAAATGGAGAGGCCAAAGCCAAAAACATTCAGTACTTC

V: TRBV28
size: -
D: TRBD1
J: TRBJ1-5
CDR3: CASSKDRFDQPQHF
DNA: TGTGCCAGCAGTAAGGACAGGTTCGATCAGCCCCAGCATTTT

V: TRBV6-5
size: -
D: -
J: TRBJ1-5
CDR3: CASSSGVRQPQHF
DNA: TGTGCCAGCTCTTCAGGGGTCCGTCAGCCCCAGCATTTT

V: TRBV4-3
size: -
D: -
J: TRBJ2-1
CDR3: CASSQDWAHGEQFF
DNA: TGCGCCAGCAGCCAAGACTGGGCGCATGGTGAGCAGTTCTTC

V: TRBV2
size: once
D: -
J: TRBJ2-4
CDR3: CASSSLGGGLAKNIQYF
DNA: TGTGCCAGCAGCTCCTTGGGAGGGGGCCTAGCCAAAAACATTCAGTACTTC

V: TRBV7-9
size: -
D: -
J: TRBJ2-4
CDR3: CASSFSSREGDIQYF
DNA: TGTGCCAGCAGCTTTTCGTCCAGGGAAGGGGACATTCAGTACTTC

V: TRBV6-5
size: -
D: -
J: TRBJ2-7
CDR3: CASIAMGPRYEQYF
DNA: TGTGCCAGCATCGCGATGGGGCCCCGCTACGAGCAGTACTTC

V: TRBV5-1
size: once
D: -
J: TRBJ2-7
CDR3: CASSPQGGHYEQYF
DNA: TGCGCCAGCAGCCCCCAAGGAGGGCACTACGAGCAGTACTTC

V: TRBV5-4
size: -
D: -
J: TRBJ1-1
CDR3: CASSRGGTEAFF
DNA: TGTGCCAGCAGCCGAGGGGGCACTGAAGCTTTCTTT

V: TRBV18
size: -
D: -
J: TRBJ2-5
CDR3: CASSPTPEGTQYF
DNA: TGTGCCAGCTCCCCAACACCGGAGGGGACCCAGTACTTC

V: TRBV28
size: -
D: -
J: TRBJ1-5
CDR3: CASSFLGQISNQPQHF
DNA: TGTGCCAGCAGTTTTCTGGGCCAAATTTCCAATCAGCCCCAGCATTTT

V: TRBV6-5
size: few
D: -
J: TRBJ2-7
CDR3: CASSSPGHRYEQYF
DNA: TGTGCCAGCAGTTCCCCGGGACATCGCTACGAGCAGTACTTC

V: TRBV7-6
size: -
D: -
J: TRBJ1-6
CDR3: CASSLAAGSPLHF
DNA: TGTGCCAGCAGCTTAGCGGCGGGTTCACCCCTCCACTTT

V: TRBV5-1
size: -
D: -
J: TRBJ2-5
CDR3: CASTFQGGETQYF
DNA: TGCGCCAGCACCTTCCAGGGAGGAGAGACCCAGTACTTC